These 31 T cell receptor beta chains were sequenced from one sample in a study of graft-versus-host responses after intestinal transplantation. What these receptors recognize is not known. Assay: immunoSEQ multiplex PCR; the TCRdb copy retains only in-frame clones and omits some. The table lists roughly 120,000 clones, approximately 90% of them singletons, with under 0.2% in the top ten. The source material was unstimulated CD4+ T cells sorted from spleen or lymph node cells, sampled before intestinal transplant. These receptors were obtained from a human donor who received an intestinal transplant.

The rearrangement uses TRBV10-2 and TRBJ2-5, with D possibly matching TRBD2 (5 bases). Germline V CDR1 and CDR2: WSHSY, SAAADI. The germline V and J ends were trimmed by 7 bases and 2 bases, with 14 bases remaining between them. This CDR3 has 14 residues. The CDR3: CASTPTRTQETQYF. DNA of the CDR3: TGCGCCAGCACGCCCACTAGAACACAAGAGACCCAGTACTTC.

In its sample, this clone was seen a few times. The rearrangement links TRBV4-3 to TRBJ1-2; 10 nucleotides align to TRBD1. V gave up 4 bases and J gave up 4 bases; unmatched junction bases: 9. CDR1 and CDR2 from the germline V gene are LGHNA and YSLEER. The CDR3 has 16 amino acids. The CDR3 loop reads CASSPASDRGLYGYTF. The CDR3 DNA is TGCGCCAGCAGCCCAGCCTCTGACAGGGGGCTCTATGGCTACACCTTC.

Only one count was recorded for this clone. The chain combines TRBV6-4 with TRBJ1-5; 7 bases are a match to TRBD1. The ends lost 6 bases at V and 6 bases at J; junction bases unmatched: 11. The germline V gene has CDR1 MRHNA and CDR2 SNTAGT. This CDR3 has 15 amino acids. The CDR3 loop is CASSEQGGPGQPQHF. In DNA form, the CDR3 reads TGTGCCAGCAGCGAACAAGGGGGCCCGGGTCAGCCCCAGCATTTT.

J is TRBJ2-5 and V is TRBV6-1; TRBD2 aligns across 13 bases. Losses at the gene ends were 0 bases for V and 2 bases for J; bases not matched to a gene: 6. The germline V gene has CDR1 MNHNS and CDR2 SASEGT. The CDR3 is 18 residues long. The CDR3 DNA sequence: TGTGCCAGCAGTGAAGCACCGGGACTAGCGGGGTCTCAAGAGACCCAGTACTTC. This gives the protein CASSEAPGLAGSQETQYF.

The chain employs TRBV18 and TRBJ2-3; 12 bases are a match to TRBD1. V lost 3 bases, J lost 7 bases, and 8 bases stayed unmatched. The CDR3 runs 16 residues. Per the germline V gene, CDR1 is KGHSH and CDR2 is LQKENI. CDR3 DNA: TGTGCCAGCTCACCGGGGACAGGGGGCGCACTAAATACGCAGTATTTT. This sequence encodes CASSPGTGGALNTQYF. Combining the CDR3 with reference TRBV18 and TRBJ2-3 gives the whole variable domain NAGVMQNPRHLVRRRGQEARLRCSPMKGHSHVYWYRQLPEEGLKFMVYLQKENIIDESGMPKERFSAEFPKEGPSILRIQQVVRGDSAAYFCASSPGTGGALNTQYFGPGTRLTVL.

The chain combines TRBV19 with TRBJ2-3; D not certain. Trimming stripped 1 base from V and 2 bases from J, with 7 bases between. This CDR3 has 14 residues. Germline assignment: CDR1 LNHDA and CDR2 SQIVND (reference sequence). The chain's CDR3 is CASSIAGSTDTQYF. The CDR3 bases are TGTGCCAGTAGTATAGCGGGTTCCACAGATACGCAGTATTTT.

This sequence joins TRBV7-6 and TRBJ2-1; 11 positions agree with TRBD2. Germline lookup yields CDR1 SGHVS and CDR2 FNYEAQ. Trimming took 6 bases from V and 6 from J; bases not matched to a gene: 4. The CDR3 spans 14 residues. The CDR3 nucleotides read TGTGCCAGCAGTCCCACTAGCGGGGGCAATGAGCAGTTCTTC. Its translation: CASSPTSGGNEQFF. Drawing the rest from reference TRBV7-6 and TRBJ2-1, the complete variable domain is GAGVSQSPRYKVTKRGQDVALRCDPISGHVSLYWYRQALGQGPEFLTYFNYEAQQDKSGLPNDRFSAERPEGSISTLTIQRTEQRDSAMYRCASSPTSGGNEQFFGPGTRLTVL.

V is TRBV7-2 and J is TRBJ1-2; D is undetermined. There are 14 residues in the CDR3. Trimming pared 3 bases from V and 3 bases from J, leaving 11 bases between. Germline assignment: CDR1 SGHTA and CDR2 FQGNSA. The CDR3: CASSFPGEDYGYTF. DNA of the CDR3: TGTGCCAGCAGCTTCCCGGGAGAGGACTATGGCTACACCTTC.

The chain links TRBV30 to TRBJ1-2; possible D gene TRBD1, 5 bases. This CDR3 is 22 amino acids long. Per the germline V gene, CDR1 is GTSNPN and CDR2 is SVGIG (reference sequence). V was cut by 0 bases and J by 1 base, with 33 bases left in between. The CDR3 loop is CAWSVTRGWGYPPIGVNYGYTF. The CDR3, as DNA: TGTGCCTGGAGTGTAACGCGGGGCTGGGGGTACCCCCCAATTGGGGTTAACTATGGCTACACCTTC.

The chain links TRBV28 to TRBJ2-7; D may be TRBD1 (7 bases). The CDR3 spans 16 residues. The germline V gene encodes CDR1 MDHEN and CDR2 SYDVKM. V lost 5 bases, J lost 0 bases, and 17 bases lay in between. CDR3 sequence reads: CASSQAGGTASYEQYF. CDR3 nucleotide sequence: TGTGCCAGCAGTCAAGCGGGTGGGACAGCCTCCTACGAGCAGTACTTC. Full variable domain (rest looked up from reference TRBV28 and TRBJ2-7): DVKVTQSSRYLVKRTGEKVFLECVQDMDHENMFWYRQDPGLGLRLIYFSYDVKMKEKGDIPEGYSVSREKKERFSLILESASTNQTSMYLCASSQAGGTASYEQYFGPGTRLTVT.

V is TRBV27 and J is TRBJ2-1; 11 nucleotides agree with TRBD2. The CDR3 sequence is 22 residues long. Germline CDR1 MNHEY, CDR2 SMNVEV (reference sequence). The V and J ends lost 5 bases and 0 bases, in that order; junction bases with no gene match: 21. CDR3 sequence reads: CASSPRVSRLAGWTSSYNEQFF. Here the CDR3 DNA reads TGTGCCAGCAGTCCCCGTGTTTCGCGACTAGCGGGGTGGACTAGCTCCTACAATGAGCAGTTCTTC.

V gene TRBV5-1 combines with J gene TRBJ1-2, with 8 bases matching TRBD1. The junction had 8 bases not matched to a gene; V was cut back by 7 bases and J by 3 bases. This CDR3 is 14 amino acids long. Germline CDR1 reads SGHRS; CDR2 reads YFSETQ. As DNA, the CDR3 is TGCGCCAGCCGTACAGGGGGGCCCGACTATGGCTACACCTTC. As protein: CASRTGGPDYGYTF.

The rearrangement links TRBV6-5 to TRBJ2-3; D may be TRBD2 (7 bases). V shed 0 bases and J shed 1 base, with 11 bases lying between them. This CDR3 spans 16 amino acids. Germline-derived CDR1 and CDR2 are MNHEY and SVGAGI. The CDR3, as DNA: TGTGCCAGCAGTTACTCGCGGGGGCAAGGCACAGATACGCAGTATTTT. Amino acid sequence: CASSYSRGQGTDTQYF.

The chain recombines TRBV11-3 with TRBJ2-3; weak D call: TRBD2 (7 bases). Trimming removed 5 bases at V and 6 bases at J, with 18 bases between. The CDR3 sequence is 15 residues long. Per the germline V gene, CDR1 is SGHNT and CDR2 is YENEEA. The CDR3 spells CASSVRTGGVDTQYF. The CDR3 DNA sequence: TGTGCCAGCAGCGTTAGGACGGGGGGCGTGGATACGCAGTATTTT.

V gene TRBV5-1 combines with J gene TRBJ2-5; the D gene is possibly TRBD1 (6 bases). Looked up from germline, CDR1 is SGHRS and CDR2 is YFSETQ. This CDR3 region has 14 residues. Between the trimmed V and J ends, which lost 4 bases and 2 bases, there was a span of 12 bases. The CDR3 nucleotides read TGCGCCAGCAGCAGTACAGGGTGGCAAGAGACCCAGTACTTC. Translated: CASSSTGWQETQYF.

The chain is built from TRBV18 and TRBJ2-5, with D perhaps TRBD2 (5 bases). CDR1 is KGHSH, CDR2 LQKENI, per germline. This CDR3 is 15 amino acids long. The V and J ends lost 3 bases and 5 bases respectively, with 16 bases between them. The CDR3 reads CASSPQLGASETQYF. The CDR3 nucleotides are TGTGCCAGCTCACCTCAACTAGGAGCGTCCGAGACCCAGTACTTC.

This clone was detected once. The V gene is TRBV5-8, the J gene TRBJ1-1; D is unclear. Trimming took off 10 bases at V and 4 bases at J, with 8 bases between the two ends. This CDR3 region has 10 residues. The V gene's germline CDR1 is SGHTS and CDR2 YDEGEE. The CDR3 DNA is TGTGCCCTGCGTGGCACTGAAGCTTTCTTT. Encoded protein: CALRGTEAFF.

This chain joins TRBV21-1 and TRBJ1-2; the table's D call TRBD1 went unverified against the DNA. TRBV21-1 is recorded as a pseudogene. There are 17 residues in the CDR3. The CDR3 region has the DNA TGTGCCAGCAGCGGAAAGGGACAGGCTCAAACTAACTATGGCTACACCTTC. It is translated as CASSGKGQAQTNYGYTF.

This clone was seen a handful of times. The V call is TRBV7-9, the J call TRBJ1-2, with D unresolved. V was cut by 3 bases and J by 4 bases, with 15 bases left in between. Germline V gene sequence: CDR1 SEHNR, CDR2 FQNEAQ (reference sequence). The CDR3 is 15 residues long. The CDR3 DNA reads TGTGCCAGCAGCTTCAACAGTGGCTCTACCTATGGCTACACCTTC. Translation: CASSFNSGSTYGYTF.

The gene calls are TRBV6-1 and TRBJ1-1; no reliable D call. This CDR3 has 14 residues. Per germline, CDR1 MNHNS and CDR2 SASEGT. Trimming shortened V by 7 bases and J by 5 bases, and 17 bases separated the two germline ends. This CDR3 is CASTLETGRTEAFF. For the CDR3, the DNA is TGTGCCAGCACCCTAGAGACGGGGAGGACTGAAGCTTTCTTT.

This chain joins TRBV10-2 and TRBJ2-1; D is uncertain. CDR3 length: 14 residues. V lost 3 bases to trimming and J lost 0 bases, with 6 bases between them. Looked up from germline, CDR1 is WSHSY and CDR2 is SAAADI. CDR3 nucleotide sequence: TGCGCCAGCAGTGAAACTTCCTCCTACAATGAGCAGTTCTTC. This sequence encodes CASSETSSYNEQFF.

This chain links TRBV2 with TRBJ2-4; D perhaps matches TRBD1 (6 bases). This CDR3 region has 17 residues. The V and J ends lost 3 bases and 0 bases respectively, with 15 bases between them. Germline CDR1 is SNHLY and CDR2 is FYNNEI. CDR3 sequence (DNA): TGTGCCAGCAGTGAGCTGACAGGAGCCATAGCCAAAAACATTCAGTACTTC. Its protein product is CASSELTGAIAKNIQYF.

A single count supports this clone. V gene TRBV5-4 combines with J gene TRBJ1-3, with unresolved D. V lost 0 bases, J lost 0 bases, and 16 bases lay in between. Germline V CDR1 and CDR2: SGHNT, YYREEE (reference sequence). The CDR3 sequence is 18 residues long. The DNA of the CDR3 is TGTGCCAGCAGCTTGGGAGGCCCCAGACTCTACTCTGGAAACACCATATATTTT. It is translated as CASSLGGPRLYSGNTIYF.

The rearrangement joins TRBV29-1 to TRBJ1-1; 7 positions match TRBD1. Germline assignment: CDR1 SQVTM and CDR2 ANQGSEA. Unmatched junction bases numbered 12, after V lost 7 bases and J lost 7 bases. The CDR3 has 13 residues. The CDR3 DNA sequence: TGCAGCGCCTCAGGACAGGTGAAGATTGAAGCTTTCTTT. This sequence encodes CSASGQVKIEAFF. Variable domain in full (rest from reference TRBV29-1 and TRBJ1-1): SAVISQKPSRDICQRGTSLTIQCQVDSQVTMMFWYRQQPGQSLTLIATANQGSEATYESGFVIDKFPISRPNLTFSTLTVSNMSPEDSSIYLCSASGQVKIEAFFGQGTRLTVV.

The genes are TRBV5-1 and TRBJ2-1, with 11 bases fitting TRBD2. Losses at the gene ends were 4 bases for V and 12 bases for J; bases not matched to a gene: 3. CDR1 and CDR2 from the germline V gene are SGHRS and YFSETQ. CDR3 length equals 12 residues. The CDR3 is CASSLSGGGQFF. The CDR3 DNA reads as TGCGCCAGCAGCCTTAGCGGGGGGGGGCAGTTCTTC. The whole variable domain, remainder taken from reference TRBV5-1 and TRBJ2-1, is KAGVTQTPRYLIKTRGQQVTLSCSPISGHRSVSWYQQTPGQGLQFLFEYFSETQRNKGNFPGRFSGRQFSNSRSEMNVSTLELGDSALYLCASSLSGGGQFFGPGTRLTVL.

V usage is TRBV6-1 and J usage is TRBJ2-2; D is unclear. Germline V gene lookup returns CDR1 MNHNS and CDR2 SASEGT. V dropped 3 bases and J dropped 2 bases, with 19 bases sitting between them. This CDR3 comprises 18 residues. The CDR3 loop reads CASSEVLIRTTNTGELFF. The DNA for the CDR3 is TGTGCCAGCAGTGAGGTACTAATTCGTACTACAAACACCGGGGAGCTGTTTTTT.

This rearrangement joins TRBV30 to TRBJ2-3, with D tentatively TRBD2 (5 bases). The CDR3 is made up of 12 amino acids. V lost 5 bases to trimming and J lost 2 bases, with 8 bases between them. Germline V gene sequence: CDR1 GTSNPN, CDR2 SVGIG (reference sequence). CDR3 sequence reads: CAWDYNTDTQYF. CDR3 sequence (DNA): TGTGCCTGGGACTACAACACAGATACGCAGTATTTT.

J is TRBJ1-2 and V is TRBV5-4; weak D call: TRBD1 (5 bases). V lost 2 bases, J lost 5 bases, and 13 bases lay in between. This CDR3 comprises 14 residues. Germline V gives CDR1 SGHNT, CDR2 YYREEE (reference sequence). The CDR3 loop is CASSFQGPRYGYTF. DNA for the CDR3: TGTGCCAGCAGCTTCCAGGGTCCGAGGTATGGCTACACCTTC.

The genes are TRBV6-1 and TRBJ1-3, with D uncertain. Trimming shortened V by 5 bases and J by 0 bases, and 11 bases separated the two germline ends. Germline V lookup: CDR1 MNHNS, CDR2 SASEGT. The CDR3 has 15 residues. The CDR3 coding sequence is TGTGCCAGCAGTAGAGGGTCCTCCTCTGGAAACACCATATATTTT. Its protein product is CASSRGSSSGNTIYF.

The chain carries TRBV7-2 and TRBJ1-2, with D perhaps matching TRBD1 (5 bases). This CDR3 has 15 amino acids. CDR1 SGHTA and CDR2 FQGNSA come from the germline V gene. Trimming took 3 bases from V and 8 from J, leaving 19 bases between them. In nucleotides, the CDR3 is TGTGCCAGCAGCTTGGAACCTGACAGTTTTGGAGGCTACACCTTC. Its protein is CASSLEPDSFGGYTF. Full variable domain (missing parts from reference TRBV7-2 and TRBJ1-2): GAGVSQSPSNKVTEKGKDVELRCDPISGHTALYWYRQSLGQGLEFLIYFQGNSAPDKSGLPSDRFSAERTGGSVSTLTIQRTQQEDSAVYLCASSLEPDSFGGYTFGSGTRLTVV.

This clone is a singleton in its sample. The chain has TRBV4-1 and TRBJ2-3; TRBD1 agrees at 11 bases. Germline V gene sequence: CDR1 MGHRA, CDR2 YSYEKL. The J segment lost 4 bases and the V segment lost 4 bases, leaving 4 bases of the junction unmatched. The CDR3 totals 15 residues. CDR3 loop: CASSLGTGGPDTQYF. The CDR3 bases are TGCGCCAGCAGCCTCGGGACAGGGGGTCCAGATACGCAGTATTTT.